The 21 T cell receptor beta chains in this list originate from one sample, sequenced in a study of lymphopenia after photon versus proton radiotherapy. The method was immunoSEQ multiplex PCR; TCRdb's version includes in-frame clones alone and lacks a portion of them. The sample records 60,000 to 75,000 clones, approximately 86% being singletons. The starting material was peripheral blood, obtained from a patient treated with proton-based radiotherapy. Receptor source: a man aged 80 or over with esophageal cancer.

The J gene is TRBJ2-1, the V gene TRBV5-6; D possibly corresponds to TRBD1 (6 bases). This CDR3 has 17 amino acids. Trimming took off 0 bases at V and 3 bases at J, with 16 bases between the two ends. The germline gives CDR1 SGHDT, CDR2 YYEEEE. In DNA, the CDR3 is TGTGCCAGCAGCTTGGTTGGGGGCAGGGGTCTCTACAATGAGCAGTTCTTC. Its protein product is CASSLVGGRGLYNEQFF.

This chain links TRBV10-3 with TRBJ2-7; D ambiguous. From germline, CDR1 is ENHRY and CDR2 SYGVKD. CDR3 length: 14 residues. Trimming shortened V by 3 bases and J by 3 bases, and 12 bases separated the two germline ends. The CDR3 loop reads CAISDPRWSYEQYF. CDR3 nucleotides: TGTGCCATCAGTGACCCCCGCTGGAGCTACGAGCAGTACTTC.

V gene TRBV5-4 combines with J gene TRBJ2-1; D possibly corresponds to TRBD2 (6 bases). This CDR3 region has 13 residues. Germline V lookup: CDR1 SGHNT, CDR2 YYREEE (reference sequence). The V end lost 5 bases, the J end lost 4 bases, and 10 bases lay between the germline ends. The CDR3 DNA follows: TGTGCCAGCAGTCGGACTATATACAATGAGCAGTTCTTC. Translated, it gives CASSRTIYNEQFF.

This CDR3 is CASSLGTSGSWETQYF. CDR3 DNA: TGCGCCAGCAGCCTTGGGACTAGCGGGAGTTGGGAGACCCAGTACTTC. J is TRBJ2-5 and V is TRBV4-1; 14 bases fit TRBD2. Germline V CDR1 and CDR2: MGHRA, YSYEKL. CDR3 size: 16 residues. V shed 4 bases and J 5 bases; nucleotides not matched to a gene: 6.

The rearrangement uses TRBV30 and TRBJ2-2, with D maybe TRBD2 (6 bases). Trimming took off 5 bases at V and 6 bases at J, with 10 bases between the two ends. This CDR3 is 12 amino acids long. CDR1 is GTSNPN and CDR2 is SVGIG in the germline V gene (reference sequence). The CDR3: CAWEGLPGELFF. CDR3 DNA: TGTGCCTGGGAGGGACTTCCCGGGGAGCTGTTTTTT.

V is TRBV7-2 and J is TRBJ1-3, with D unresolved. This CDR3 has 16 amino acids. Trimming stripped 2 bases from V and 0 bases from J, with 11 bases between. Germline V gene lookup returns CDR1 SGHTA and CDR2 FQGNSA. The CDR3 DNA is TGTGCCAGCAGCTTAATGGGCCCACTCTCTGGAAACACCATATATTTT. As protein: CASSLMGPLSGNTIYF. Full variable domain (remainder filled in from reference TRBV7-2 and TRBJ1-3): GAGVSQSPSNKVTEKGKDVELRCDPISGHTALYWYRQSLGQGLEFLIYFQGNSAPDKSGLPSDRFSAERTGGSVSTLTIQRTQQEDSAVYLCASSLMGPLSGNTIYFGEGSWLTVV.

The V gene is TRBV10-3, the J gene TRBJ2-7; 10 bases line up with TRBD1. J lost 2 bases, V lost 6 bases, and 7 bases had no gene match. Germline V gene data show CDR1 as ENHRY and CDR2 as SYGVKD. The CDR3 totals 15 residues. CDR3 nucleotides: TGTGCCATCAGGACCGGGACAGGGGACACCTACGAGCAGTACTTC. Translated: CAIRTGTGDTYEQYF.

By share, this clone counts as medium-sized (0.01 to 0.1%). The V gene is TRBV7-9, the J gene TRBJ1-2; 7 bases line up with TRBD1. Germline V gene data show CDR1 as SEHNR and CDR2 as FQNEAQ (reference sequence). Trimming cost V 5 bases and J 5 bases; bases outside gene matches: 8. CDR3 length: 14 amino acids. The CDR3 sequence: CASSPTGASYGYTF. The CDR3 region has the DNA TGTGCCAGCAGCCCAACAGGGGCCTCTTATGGCTACACCTTC.

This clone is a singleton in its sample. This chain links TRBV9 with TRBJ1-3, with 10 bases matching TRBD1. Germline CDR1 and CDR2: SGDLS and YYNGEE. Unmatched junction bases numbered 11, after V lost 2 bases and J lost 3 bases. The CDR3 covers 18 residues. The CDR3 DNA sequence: TGTGCCAGCAGCGTCCGGGACAGGGGAATATCCGGTGGAAACACCATATATTTT. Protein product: CASSVRDRGISGGNTIYF.

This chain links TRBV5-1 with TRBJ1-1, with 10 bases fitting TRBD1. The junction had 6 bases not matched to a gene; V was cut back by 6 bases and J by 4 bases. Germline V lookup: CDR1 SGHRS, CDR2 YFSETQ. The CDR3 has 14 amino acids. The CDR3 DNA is TGCGCCAGCAATTCGGGGACAGGGGCCACTGAAGCTTTCTTT. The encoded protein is CASNSGTGATEAFF.

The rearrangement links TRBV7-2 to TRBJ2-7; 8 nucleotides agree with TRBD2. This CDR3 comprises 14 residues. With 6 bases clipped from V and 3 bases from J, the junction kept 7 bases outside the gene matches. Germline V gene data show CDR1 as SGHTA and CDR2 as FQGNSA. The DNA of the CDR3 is TGTGCCAGCAGTCCGGGACTAGTGCTCTACGAGCAGTACTTC. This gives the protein CASSPGLVLYEQYF.

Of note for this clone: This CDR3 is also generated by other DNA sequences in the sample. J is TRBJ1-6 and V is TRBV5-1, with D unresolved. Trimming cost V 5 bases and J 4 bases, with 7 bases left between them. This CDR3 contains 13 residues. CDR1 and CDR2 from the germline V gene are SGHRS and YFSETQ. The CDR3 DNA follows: TGCGCCAGCAGTAGGGAATATAATTCACCCCTCCACTTT. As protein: CASSREYNSPLHF.

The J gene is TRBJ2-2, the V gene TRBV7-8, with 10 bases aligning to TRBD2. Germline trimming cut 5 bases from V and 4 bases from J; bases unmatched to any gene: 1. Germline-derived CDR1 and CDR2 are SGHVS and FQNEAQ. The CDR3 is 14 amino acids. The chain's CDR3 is CASSRTSGTGELFF. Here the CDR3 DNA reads TGTGCCAGCAGCCGGACTAGCGGCACCGGGGAGCTGTTTTTT. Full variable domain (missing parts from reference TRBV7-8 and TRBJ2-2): GAGVSQSPRYKVAKRGQDVALRCDPISGHVSLFWYQQALGQGPEFLTYFQNEAQLDKSGLPSDRFFAERPEGSVSTLKIQRTQQEDSAVYLCASSRTSGTGELFFGEGSRLTVL.

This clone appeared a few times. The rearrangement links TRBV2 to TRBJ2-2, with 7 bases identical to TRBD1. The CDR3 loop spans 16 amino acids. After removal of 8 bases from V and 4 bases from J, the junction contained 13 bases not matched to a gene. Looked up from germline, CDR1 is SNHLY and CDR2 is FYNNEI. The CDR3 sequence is CASQTQGVRATGELFF. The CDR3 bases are TGTGCCAGCCAGACCCAGGGGGTACGGGCCACCGGGGAGCTGTTTTTT.

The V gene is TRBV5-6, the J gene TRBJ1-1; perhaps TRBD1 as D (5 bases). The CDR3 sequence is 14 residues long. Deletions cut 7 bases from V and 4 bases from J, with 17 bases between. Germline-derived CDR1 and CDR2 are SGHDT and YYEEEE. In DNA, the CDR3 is TGTGCCAGCCGGGACCCCTGGCTGGGCACTGAAGCTTTCTTT. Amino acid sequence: CASRDPWLGTEAFF.

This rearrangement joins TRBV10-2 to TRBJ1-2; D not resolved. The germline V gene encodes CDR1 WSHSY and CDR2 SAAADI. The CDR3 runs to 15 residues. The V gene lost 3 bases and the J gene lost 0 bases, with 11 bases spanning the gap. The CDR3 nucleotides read TGCGCCAGCAGTGACCCACAGCAGGCTAACTATGGCTACACCTTC. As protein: CASSDPQQANYGYTF.

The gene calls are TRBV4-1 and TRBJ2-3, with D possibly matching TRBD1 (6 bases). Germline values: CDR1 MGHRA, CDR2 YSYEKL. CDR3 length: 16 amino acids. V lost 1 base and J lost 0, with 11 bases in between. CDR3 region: CASSQGAGASTDTQYF. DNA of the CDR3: TGCGCCAGCAGCCAAGGGGCAGGGGCTAGCACAGATACGCAGTATTTT.

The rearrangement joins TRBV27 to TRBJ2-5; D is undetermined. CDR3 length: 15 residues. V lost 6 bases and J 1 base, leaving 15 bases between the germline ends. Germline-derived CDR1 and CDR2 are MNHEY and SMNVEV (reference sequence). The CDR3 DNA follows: TGTGCCAGCAGGGACGACGGTGGCCTCCAAGAGACCCAGTACTTC. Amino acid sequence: CASRDDGGLQETQYF.

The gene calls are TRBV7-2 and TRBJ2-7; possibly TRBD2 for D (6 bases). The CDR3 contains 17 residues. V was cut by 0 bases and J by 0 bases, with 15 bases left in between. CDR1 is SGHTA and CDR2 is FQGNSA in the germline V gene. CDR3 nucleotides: TGTGCCAGCAGCTTAGCAGGAGCGGGCCCACCCTCCTACGAGCAGTACTTC. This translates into CASSLAGAGPPSYEQYF. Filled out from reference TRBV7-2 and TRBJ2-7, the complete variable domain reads GAGVSQSPSNKVTEKGKDVELRCDPISGHTALYWYRQSLGQGLEFLIYFQGNSAPDKSGLPSDRFSAERTGGSVSTLTIQRTQQEDSAVYLCASSLAGAGPPSYEQYFGPGTRLTVT.

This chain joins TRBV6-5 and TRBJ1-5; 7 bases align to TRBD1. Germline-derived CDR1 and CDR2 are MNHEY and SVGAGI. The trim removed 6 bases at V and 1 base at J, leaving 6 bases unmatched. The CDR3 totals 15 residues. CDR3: CASSSGTESNQPQHF. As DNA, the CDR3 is TGTGCCAGCAGCTCTGGGACAGAGAGCAATCAGCCCCAGCATTTT.

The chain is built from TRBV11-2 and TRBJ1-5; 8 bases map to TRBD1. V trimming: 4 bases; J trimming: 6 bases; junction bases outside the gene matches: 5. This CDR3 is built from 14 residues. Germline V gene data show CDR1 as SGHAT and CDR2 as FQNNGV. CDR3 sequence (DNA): TGTGCCAGCAGCTCGTCCACAGGGGGTCAGCCCCAGCATTTT. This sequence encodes CASSSSTGGQPQHF.